This passage covers 13 T cell receptor beta chains from one sample sequenced in a study of blood T cell repertoires in COVID-19. Using immunoSEQ multiplex PCR, the repertoire was profiled, and TCRdb retains in-frame clones only, with some absent. The sample consists of approximately 240,000 clones, roughly four fifths of them appearing once. The sample taken for sequencing was peripheral blood. These TCRs come from a man aged 50 to 60 with acute or convalescent COVID-19.

The chain uses TRBV27 and TRBJ1-5; TRBD1 is a possible D gene (5 bases). Germline CDR1 is MNHEY and CDR2 is SMNVEV (reference sequence). V lost 2 bases and J lost 0, with 5 bases in between. The CDR3 length is 14 residues. Here the CDR3 reads CASSLRGSNQPQHF. The CDR3 nucleotides read TGTGCCAGCAGTTTAAGGGGTAGCAATCAGCCCCAGCATTTT.

V gene TRBV5-4 combines with J gene TRBJ1-1; 9 nucleotides line up with TRBD1. CDR3 length: 15 amino acids. After removal of 4 bases from V and 6 bases from J, the junction contained 10 bases not matched to a gene. Germline V gives CDR1 SGHNT, CDR2 YYREEE (reference sequence). In DNA form, the CDR3 reads TGTGCCAGCAGCCCACAGGGGGCGTCAGTCTCTGAAGCTTTCTTT. Protein sequence: CASSPQGASVSEAFF.

This chain joins TRBV7-9 and TRBJ1-2; the match to TRBD1 covers 7 bases. The germline V gene encodes CDR1 SEHNR and CDR2 FQNEAQ (reference sequence). The CDR3 extends over 14 amino acids. V lost 3 bases to trimming and J lost 7 bases; unmatched junction nucleotides: 8. The CDR3 loop reads CASSLPQTGTGYTF. CDR3 in DNA: TGTGCCAGCAGCTTGCCTCAGACAGGGACTGGCTACACCTTC.

This clone has just a few counts. The chain combines TRBV2 with TRBJ2-4; no firm D call. CDR1 SNHLY and CDR2 FYNNEI come from the germline V gene. Trimming stripped 0 bases from V and 0 bases from J, with 12 bases between. The CDR3 extends over 17 amino acids. DNA for the CDR3: TGTGCCAGCAGTGAAGCGCGCGGCCAGCCAGCCAAAAACATTCAGTACTTC. This gives the protein CASSEARGQPAKNIQYF.

This rearrangement joins TRBV12-2 to TRBJ2-7; TRBD1 was called by the table and not checked on the DNA. TRBV12-2 counts as a pseudogene. CDR3 length equals 17 residues. In nucleotides, the CDR3 is TGTGCAAGTCGCTCCATGCCGGGACAGGGGATCTCCTACGAGCAGTACTTC. Protein sequence: CASRSMPGQGISYEQYF.

The rearrangement uses TRBV28 and TRBJ2-7; D gene uncertain. CDR1 is MDHEN, CDR2 SYDVKM, per germline. Between the trimmed V and J ends, which lost 7 bases and 2 bases, there was a span of 9 bases. The CDR3 contains 12 residues. CDR3: CASNKRPYEQYF. Here the CDR3 DNA reads TGTGCCAGCAACAAGAGGCCCTACGAGCAGTACTTC. Complete variable domain (other parts from reference TRBV28 and TRBJ2-7): DVKVTQSSRYLVKRTGEKVFLECVQDMDHENMFWYRQDPGLGLRLIYFSYDVKMKEKGDIPEGYSVSREKKERFSLILESASTNQTSMYLCASNKRPYEQYFGPGTRLTVT.

V usage is TRBV28 and J usage is TRBJ2-5, with 7 bases that match TRBD1. Germline loops: CDR1 MDHEN, CDR2 SYDVKM. This CDR3 region has 15 residues. After removal of 7 bases from V and 1 base from J, the junction contained 9 bases not matched to a gene. The CDR3 is CASNFDRAGQETQYF. As DNA, the CDR3 is TGTGCCAGCAACTTCGACAGGGCCGGCCAAGAGACCCAGTACTTC.

The V gene is TRBV5-1, the J gene TRBJ1-6; 12 nucleotides agree with TRBD1. Germline-derived CDR1 and CDR2 are SGHRS and YFSETQ. V lost 5 bases, J lost 7 bases, and 4 bases stayed unmatched. CDR3 size: 15 residues. CDR3 coding DNA: TGCGCCAGCAGGGGACAGGGGGCTGTGAATTCACCCCTCCACTTT. This sequence encodes CASRGQGAVNSPLHF. Full variable domain (rest looked up from reference TRBV5-1 and TRBJ1-6): KAGVTQTPRYLIKTRGQQVTLSCSPISGHRSVSWYQQTPGQGLQFLFEYFSETQRNKGNFPGRFSGRQFSNSRSEMNVSTLELGDSALYLCASRGQGAVNSPLHFGNGTRLTVT.

The rearrangement links TRBV11-2 to TRBJ1-1; 7 positions agree with TRBD1. Germline CDR1 reads SGHAT; CDR2 reads FQNNGV. This CDR3 has 15 amino acids. The ends lost 4 bases at V and 6 bases at J; junction bases unmatched: 11. This CDR3 reads CASSYEGQIGAEAFF. CDR3 coding DNA: TGTGCCAGCAGCTACGAGGGACAGATAGGTGCTGAAGCTTTCTTT.

The rearrangement joins TRBV5-1 to TRBJ1-1, with TRBD1 identical over 8 bases. CDR1 is SGHRS, CDR2 YFSETQ, per germline. The CDR3 runs to 15 residues. Germline trimming cut 4 bases from V and 3 bases from J; bases unmatched to any gene: 8. DNA of the CDR3: TGCGCCAGCAGCAAAAGGACAGGGAGGGACACTGAAGCTTTCTTT. Translation: CASSKRTGRDTEAFF.

The CDR3 sequence is CASRGGADNTGELFF. The CDR3 bases are TGCGCCAGCAGGGGCGGGGCAGATAACACCGGGGAGCTGTTTTTT. The chain recombines TRBV10-2 with TRBJ2-2, with D possibly TRBD2 on 6 matching bases. The CDR3 has 15 residues. Trimming left V 6 bases short and J 2 bases short, with 13 bases between. CDR1 is WSHSY, CDR2 SAAADI, per germline.

The CDR3 reads CASSIALGAGQPQHF. CDR3 sequence (DNA): TGTGCCAGTAGTATAGCCTTAGGGGCCGGTCAGCCCCAGCATTTT. The J gene is TRBJ1-5, the V gene TRBV19; D possibly corresponds to TRBD1 (5 bases). V lost 1 base and J lost 6, with 13 bases in between. The CDR3 totals 15 residues. The V gene's germline CDR1 is LNHDA and CDR2 SQIVND (reference sequence).

The rearrangement links TRBV27 to TRBJ1-6, with TRBD1 identical over 8 bases. The CDR3 length is 14 residues. Germline V lookup: CDR1 MNHEY, CDR2 SMNVEV (reference sequence). V shed 6 bases and J 6 bases; nucleotides not matched to a gene: 4. CDR3: CASRPDRVNSPLHF. Written as DNA, the CDR3 is TGTGCCAGCAGGCCGGACAGGGTTAATTCACCCCTCCACTTT.